The 26 T cell receptor beta chains below all came from one sample that was sequenced in a study of T-cell memory formation after mild COVID-19. TCRdb passed the 5' RACE reads through MiXCR, listing each CDR3 protein once. The top ten clones hold 20% to 25% of a sample with roughly 280,000 distinct CDR3 sequences, roughly 17% of them seen once. Source material: PBMCs or a T cell subset sorted from them (not recorded which). Every receptor here comes from a man younger than 35 who had mild COVID-19 (a few samples of this study predate the infection). Cell type and time point are not known.

At least ten counts were recorded for this clonotype. The chain carries TRBV7-2 and TRBJ2-5; D may be TRBD1 or TRBD2 (6 bases each). Germline CDR1 and CDR2: SGHTA and FQGNSA. The CDR3 has 18 amino acids. V lost 5 bases and J lost 0, with 22 bases in between. The CDR3 coding sequence is TGTGCCAGCAGCCCGGGGGCCTTTTCCGGTTGGTACCAAGAGACCCAGTACTTC. This encodes CASSPGAFSGWYQETQYF.

This clonotype appeared a few times. The chain employs TRBV20-1 and TRBJ1-2; D is ambiguous. The germline V and J ends were trimmed by 6 bases and 6 bases, with 14 bases remaining between them. Germline V gives CDR1 DFQATT, CDR2 SNEGSKA (reference sequence). This CDR3 has 12 amino acids. The CDR3 coding sequence is TGCAGTGCCTACTCCGGGAGGGATGGCTACACCTTC. It specifies CSAYSGRDGYTF.

CDR3 nucleotides: TGTGCCTGGACGACAGGCAGTGATGAGCAGTTCTTC. Protein product: CAWTTGSDEQFF. This chain links TRBV30 with TRBJ2-1, with D possibly TRBD1 on 6 matching bases. CDR1 and CDR2 from the germline V gene are GTSNPN and SVGIG (reference sequence). This CDR3 is built from 12 residues. Between the trimmed V and J ends, which lost 4 bases and 8 bases, there was a span of 12 bases.

The rearrangement joins TRBV6-2 or TRBV6-3 to TRBJ2-4; no definite D call. V lost 0 bases to trimming and J lost 0 bases, with 12 bases between them. Germline lookup yields CDR1 MNHEY and CDR2 SVGEGT. The CDR3 is made up of 17 amino acids. CDR3 sequence reads: CASSYSSWVQAKNIQYF. In nucleotides, the CDR3 is TGTGCCAGCAGTTACTCGAGTTGGGTCCAAGCCAAAAACATTCAGTACTTC.

This clonotype was detected many times. The genes are TRBV24-1 and TRBJ2-3, with 11 bases identical to TRBD2. Losses at the gene ends were 2 bases for V and 2 bases for J; bases not matched to a gene: 5. The CDR3 is 17 residues long. Germline V gene sequence: CDR1 KGHDR, CDR2 SFDVKD. CDR3 in amino acids: CATSDSPGLADTDTQYF. For the CDR3, the DNA is TGTGCCACCAGTGATTCCCCGGGACTAGCGGACACAGATACGCAGTATTTT.

The chain employs TRBV7-9 and TRBJ2-7; tentatively, D is TRBD2 (6 bases). This CDR3 region has 14 residues. V lost 6 bases, J lost 2 bases, and 14 bases lay in between. Germline values: CDR1 SEHNR, CDR2 FQNEAQ (reference sequence). The CDR3 DNA is TGTGCCAGCAGGAAGGAGGGGTCTACCTACGAGCAGTACTTC. Amino acids: CASRKEGSTYEQYF. Full variable domain (missing parts from reference TRBV7-9 and TRBJ2-7): DTGVSQNPRHKITKRGQNVTFRCDPISEHNRLYWYRQTLGQGPEFLTYFQNEAQLEKSRLLSDRFSAERPKGSFSTLEIQRTEQGDSAMYLCASRKEGSTYEQYFGPGTRLTVT.

This clonotype was detected a few times. This chain joins TRBV6-2 or TRBV6-3 and TRBJ2-5; D may be TRBD1 (6 bases). V lost 6 bases and J lost 1, with 15 bases in between. The CDR3 has 15 residues. In germline, CDR1 is MNHEY, CDR2 SVGEGT. As DNA, the CDR3 is TGTGCCAGCAGGCTAGCCGGGACACCCCAAGAGACCCAGTACTTC. Protein: CASRLAGTPQETQYF.

V gene TRBV27 combines with J gene TRBJ2-3, with D possibly TRBD1 on 5 matching bases. The CDR3 length is 16 residues. CDR1 and CDR2 (germline): MNHEY, SMNVEV (reference sequence). V lost 2 bases and J 1 base, leaving 13 bases between the germline ends. CDR3 sequence reads: CASSLNRLPGTDTQYF. CDR3 DNA sequence: TGTGCCAGCAGTTTAAACAGGCTCCCGGGCACAGATACGCAGTATTTT.

In its sample, this clonotype was seen a few times. The chain recombines TRBV20-1 with TRBJ2-1; the D gene is possibly TRBD1 (8 bases). CDR1 and CDR2 from the germline V gene are DFQATT and SNEGSKA (reference sequence). This CDR3 has 17 residues. Trimming took off 0 bases at V and 2 bases at J, with 17 bases between the two ends. In nucleotides, the CDR3 is TGCAGTGCTAGAGACGGTGAGCGGGGACAGGCCTACAATGAGCAGTTCTTC. This sequence encodes CSARDGERGQAYNEQFF.

This clonotype has ten or more counts. The chain recombines TRBV5-1 with TRBJ2-3; a weak D match, TRBD2 (6 bases). Looked up from germline, CDR1 is SGHRS and CDR2 is YFSETQ. With 0 bases removed from V and 1 base from J, the gap between germline ends came to 9 bases. The CDR3 consists of 15 residues. The CDR3 protein is CASSLGLVGTDTQYF. The CDR3 DNA follows: TGCGCCAGCAGCTTGGGACTAGTCGGCACAGATACGCAGTATTTT.

J is TRBJ2-7 and V is TRBV5-5, with 9 nucleotides matching TRBD1. J lost 3 bases, V lost 4 bases, and 8 bases had no gene match. Germline V CDR1 and CDR2: SGHKS, YYEKEE (reference sequence). This CDR3 contains 15 residues. The CDR3 spells CASSHPGTGYYEQYV. CDR3 sequence (DNA): TGTGCCAGCAGCCACCCCGGGACAGGGTACTACGAGCAGTACGTC.

CDR3 nucleotide sequence: TGCAGTGCTAGTCTCAGGGGTAATGAGCAGTTCTTC. It codes for CSASLRGNEQFF. This chain connects TRBV20-1 to TRBJ2-1; a weak D match, TRBD1 (6 bases). The CDR3 length is 12 residues. V was pared by 3 bases and J by 7 bases, with 10 bases between. In germline, CDR1 is DFQATT, CDR2 SNEGSKA (reference sequence).

The V call is TRBV9, the J call TRBJ2-3; D is unclear. Per germline, CDR1 SGDLS and CDR2 YYNGEE. Trimming stripped 10 bases from V and 6 bases from J, with 21 bases between. CDR3 length: 14 residues. The CDR3 sequence is CASRMNPYNDTQYF. The CDR3, as DNA: TGTGCCTCTAGGATGAATCCTTACAACGATACGCAGTATTTT.

The genes are TRBV28 and TRBJ2-7, with D tentatively TRBD2 (5 bases). Deletions cut 5 bases from V and 3 bases from J, with 11 bases between. Germline V gene lookup returns CDR1 MDHEN and CDR2 SYDVKM. This CDR3 is built from 13 residues. In DNA, the CDR3 is TGTGCCAGCAGTACCCCGGACTTCTACGAGCAGTACGTC. It specifies CASSTPDFYEQYV.

The sample holds a few counts of this clonotype. The chain carries TRBV6-5 and TRBJ2-6, with a possible D match to TRBD1 (7 bases). CDR1 and CDR2 from the germline V gene are MNHEY and SVGAGI. The CDR3 is made up of 17 amino acids. The V end lost 6 bases, the J end lost 2 bases, and 17 bases lay between the germline ends. CDR3 residues: CASRISGGGAGANVLTF. The DNA of the CDR3 is TGTGCCAGCAGGATTTCAGGAGGGGGCGCTGGGGCCAACGTCCTGACTTTC.

This clonotype was picked up a small number of times. The chain is built from TRBV5-6 and TRBJ1-1; 7 bases match TRBD1. With V trimmed by 2 bases and J by 4 bases, 5 bases remained unmatched. Germline assignment: CDR1 SGHDT and CDR2 YYEEEE. This CDR3 is 14 amino acids long. CDR3 sequence reads: CASSFRTGVTEAFF. The CDR3 DNA follows: TGTGCCAGCAGCTTTAGAACAGGGGTCACTGAAGCTTTCTTT.

The chain recombines TRBV7-7 with TRBJ2-7, with TRBD1 matching over 7 bases. The germline V gene encodes CDR1 SSHAT and CDR2 FNYEAQ (reference sequence). V shed 5 bases, J shed 2 bases, and the junction held 9 bases outside the gene matches. The CDR3 totals 15 residues. The CDR3 region has the DNA TGTGCCAGCAGCCGACCTAGACAGGGTCCCTACGAGCAGTACTTC. Translating gives CASSRPRQGPYEQYF.

This clonotype was detected a few times. J is TRBJ2-3 and V is TRBV12-5, with unresolved D. With 1 base removed from V and 2 bases from J, the gap between germline ends came to 10 bases. The CDR3 is 15 residues long. The germline V gene has CDR1 LGHNT and CDR2 FRNRAP. The CDR3 sequence: CASGLGQRHTDTQYF. Written as DNA, the CDR3 is TGTGCTAGTGGTTTGGGGCAGCGACACACAGATACGCAGTATTTT. Based on the CDR3 plus reference TRBV12-5 and TRBJ2-3, the full variable domain is DARVTQTPRHKVTEMGQEVTMRCQPILGHNTVFWYRQTMMQGLELLAYFRNRAPLDDSGMPKDRFSAEMPDATLATLKIQPSEPRDSAVYFCASGLGQRHTDTQYFGPGTRLTVL.

This clonotype has a count of ten or more. The chain combines TRBV5-1 with TRBJ1-5; possibly TRBD1 for D (5 bases). Germline lookup yields CDR1 SGHRS and CDR2 YFSETQ. The CDR3 has 14 amino acids. Trimming left V 1 base short and J 3 bases short, with 8 bases between. In nucleotides, the CDR3 is TGCGCCAGCAGCTTGCTAGGGGACAATCAGCCCCAGCATTTT. Residues: CASSLLGDNQPQHF.

The chain employs TRBV5-1 and TRBJ1-1, with 7 bases identical to TRBD1. V shed 0 bases, J shed 4 bases, and the junction held 6 bases outside the gene matches. The CDR3 extends over 15 amino acids. Germline V gene sequence: CDR1 SGHRS, CDR2 YFSETQ. CDR3 nucleotides: TGCGCCAGCAGCTTGGGGGACAGAGAATCCACTGAAGCTTTCTTT. Translating it yields CASSLGDRESTEAFF.

This clonotype was counted at least ten times. This chain connects TRBV5-6 to TRBJ2-7, with D uncertain. Trimming pared 3 bases from V and 6 bases from J, leaving 7 bases between. The CDR3 consists of 11 residues. The V gene's germline CDR1 is SGHDT and CDR2 YYEEEE. The CDR3 loop is CASSSGSEQYV. CDR3 sequence (DNA): TGTGCCAGCAGCTCCGGTAGCGAGCAGTACGTC.

The chain links TRBV6-2 or TRBV6-3 to TRBJ1-5; D unclear. Trimming took off 8 bases at V and 0 bases at J, with 17 bases between the two ends. This CDR3 has 16 residues. Germline V lookup: CDR1 MNHEY, CDR2 SVGEGT. The CDR3 DNA reads TGTGCCAGCTCCTGGTGGGCTACCTATAGCAATCAGCCCCAGCATTTT. This sequence encodes CASSWWATYSNQPQHF.

The V gene is TRBV7-2, the J gene TRBJ2-3; 13 nucleotides align to TRBD2. This CDR3 contains 14 residues. V was clipped by 8 bases and J by 5 bases; unmatched bases: 4. The germline V gene has CDR1 SGHTA and CDR2 FQGNSA. The CDR3 nucleotides are TGTGCCAGCCAACTAGCGGGGGGGGTAGATACGCAGTATTTT. Translation gives CASQLAGGVDTQYF.

This rearrangement joins TRBV6-2 or TRBV6-3 to TRBJ2-2, with unresolved D. Trimming cost V 5 bases and J 1 base, with 17 bases left between them. The CDR3 is 17 amino acids. Germline V gene sequence: CDR1 MNHEY, CDR2 SVGEGT. The CDR3 nucleotides are TGTGCCAGCAGTCCCGCCTACAGAACACTGAACACCGGGGAGCTGTTTTTT. Its translation: CASSPAYRTLNTGELFF.

This clonotype was observed a few times. The chain employs TRBV6-2 or TRBV6-3 and TRBJ2-7, with D uncertain. This CDR3 spans 13 amino acids. Germline V gene sequence: CDR1 MNHEY, CDR2 SVGEGT. The V and J ends lost 5 bases and 1 base respectively, with 9 bases between them. The CDR3 sequence is CASSRPISYEQYV. CDR3 bases: TGTGCCAGCAGTCGTCCTATTTCCTACGAGCAGTACGTC.

This chain links TRBV4-1 with TRBJ2-1; D perhaps matches TRBD2 (6 bases). The CDR3 has 15 amino acids. Deletions cut 3 bases from V and 7 bases from J, with 16 bases between. Germline assignment: CDR1 MGHRA and CDR2 YSYEKL. CDR3 in amino acids: CASSQPLRAGNEQFF. The CDR3 DNA reads TGCGCCAGCAGCCAGCCCTTGCGGGCGGGGAATGAGCAGTTCTTC.